Listed below are T cell receptor beta chains from one sample, sequenced in a study of T cell responses to AZD1222 COVID-19 vaccine. Produced via immunoSEQ multiplex PCR; TCRdb's table is partial and in-frame only. Of approximately 170,000 clones listed, roughly 94% are singletons. The specimen was peripheral blood, collected 28 days after the second AZD1222 dose. The receptors come from an adult who received the AZD1222 COVID-19 vaccine. CDR3s include the opening cysteine and the closing phenylalanine or tryptophan. A D gene is named only where the DNA matches it firmly. Expanded clones are given a class, and other clones once, few, many or no size at all.

size: -; V: TRBV28; D: TRBD1; J: TRBJ2-7; DNA: TGTGCCAGCAGTACCACGGACAGGGGGCGCGGGCAGTACTTC; CDR3: CASSTTDRGRGQYF
size: -; V: TRBV28; D: TRBD1; J: TRBJ2-7; DNA: TGTGCCAGCAGTTTAGACAGGGGGCTGTACGAGCAGTACTTC; CDR3: CASSLDRGLYEQYF
size: -; V: TRBV9; D: TRBD1; J: TRBJ1-6; DNA: TGTGCCAGCAGCGAGGGGGCAGGTTCACCCCTCCACTTT; CDR3: CASSEGAGSPLHF
size: -; V: TRBV7-9; D: -; J: TRBJ1-1; DNA: TGTGCCAGCACAGGGCTAATGAACACTGAAGCTTTCTTT; CDR3: CASTGLMNTEAFF
size: -; V: TRBV6-1; D: -; J: TRBJ2-7; DNA: TGTGCCAGCAGTGAACGGGGGGCTTACGAGCAGTACTTC; CDR3: CASSERGAYEQYF
size: once; V: TRBV30; D: -; J: TRBJ2-7; DNA: TGTGCCTGGAGTGACGGCAGGGGTGCCTACGAGCAGTACTTC; CDR3: CAWSDGRGAYEQYF
size: -; V: TRBV29-1; D: TRBD2; J: TRBJ2-1; DNA: TGCAGCGTGTTAAGCGGGAGGGCCGGGAACAATGAGCAGTTCTTC; CDR3: CSVLSGRAGNNEQFF
size: -; V: TRBV25-1; D: -; J: TRBJ1-2; DNA: TGTGCCAGCAGTGAATGGGGCTCGGAGGATGGCTACACCTTC; CDR3: CASSEWGSEDGYTF
size: -; V: TRBV6-5; D: TRBD1; J: TRBJ2-5; DNA: TGTGCCAGCAGCGAGACAGGGCGACAAGAGACCCAGTACTTC; CDR3: CASSETGRQETQYF
size: -; V: TRBV3-1/TRBV3-2; D: TRBD1; J: TRBJ1-1; DNA: TGTGCCAGCAGCCAAGCCCCTCTTGAACGGGACAGGGAAGCTTTCTTT; CDR3: CASSQAPLERDREAFF
size: -; V: TRBV28; D: TRBD1; J: TRBJ2-5; DNA: TGTGCCAGCAGCCCGACAGGGATAGAGACCCAGTACTTC; CDR3: CASSPTGIETQYF
size: -; V: TRBV5-1; D: -; J: TRBJ1-4; DNA: TGCGCCAGCAGCTTGAGGACGATAGCAACTAATGAAAAACTGTTTTTT; CDR3: CASSLRTIATNEKLFF
size: -; V: TRBV7-8; D: -; J: TRBJ2-7; DNA: TGTGCCTCAACTTTAGCGTCCTCCTACGAGCAGTACTTC; CDR3: CASTLASSYEQYF
size: -; V: TRBV11-2; D: TRBD2; J: TRBJ2-5; DNA: TGTGCCAGCAGCTCACCGGGACTAGCGGGAGGCTTCCAAGAGACCCAGTACTTC; CDR3: CASSSPGLAGGFQETQYF
size: -; V: TRBV6-5; D: TRBD1; J: TRBJ1-2; DNA: TGTGCCAGCAGCTCCGGACAGGGGGAAGGCTACACCTTC; CDR3: CASSSGQGEGYTF
size: -; V: TRBV30; D: -; J: TRBJ2-3; DNA: TGTGCCTGGAGTGTATATGGTTCAGATACGCAGTATTTT; CDR3: CAWSVYGSDTQYF
size: -; V: TRBV30; D: TRBD2; J: TRBJ2-3; DNA: TGTGCCTGGACTGCGGGAGGATCAACAGATACGCAGTATTTT; CDR3: CAWTAGGSTDTQYF
size: -; V: TRBV29-1; D: -; J: TRBJ2-3; DNA: TGCAGCGTCTTAAAGGGGGCAGATACGCAGTATTTT; CDR3: CSVLKGADTQYF
size: -; V: TRBV18; D: -; J: TRBJ1-1; DNA: TGTGCCAGCTCACCACCGACCAACACGGGGAACACTGAAGCTTTCTTT; CDR3: CASSPPTNTGNTEAFF
size: -; V: TRBV5-6; D: TRBD1; J: TRBJ1-1; DNA: TGTGCCAGCAGCTGGGGGGACAGATCTTCGACTGAAGCTTTCTTT; CDR3: CASSWGDRSSTEAFF
size: -; V: TRBV28; D: -; J: TRBJ1-6; DNA: TGTGCCAGCACCCTAGTTTATCAAAATAATTCACCCCTCCACTTT; CDR3: CASTLVYQNNSPLHF
size: -; V: TRBV19; D: TRBD1; J: TRBJ2-7; DNA: TGTGCCAGTACGCCCCAGGGGGCCAACTCAGTGCAGTACTTC; CDR3: CASTPQGANSVQYF
size: -; V: TRBV5-4; D: -; J: TRBJ1-1; DNA: TGTGCCAGCCACGGGCCCCGAGGGACTGAAGCTTTCTTT; CDR3: CASHGPRGTEAFF
size: -; V: TRBV19; D: TRBD1; J: TRBJ1-5; DNA: TGTGCCAGTAGTATTGAGAGGGGGCGAGATAGTCAGCCCCAGCATTTT; CDR3: CASSIERGRDSQPQHF
size: -; V: TRBV4-1; D: -; J: TRBJ2-7; DNA: TGCGCCAGCAGCCTCCAGACAGATTCCTCCTACGAGCAGTACTTC; CDR3: CASSLQTDSSYEQYF
size: -; V: TRBV4-1; D: TRBD1; J: TRBJ2-7; DNA: TGCGCCAGCAGCCCGGACAGGGACACCTACGAGCAGTACTTC; CDR3: CASSPDRDTYEQYF
size: -; V: TRBV15; D: -; J: TRBJ1-6; DNA: TGTGCCACCAGCGAGTACAATTCACCCCTCCACTTT; CDR3: CATSEYNSPLHF
size: -; V: TRBV2; D: -; J: TRBJ1-2; DNA: TGTGCCAGCAGGCCCGAGTCAGCGGGCTACACCTTC; CDR3: CASRPESAGYTF
size: -; V: TRBV5-1; D: TRBD2; J: TRBJ2-2; DNA: TGCGCCAGCAGCGCCGGGGGGACCGGGGAGCTGTTTTTT; CDR3: CASSAGGTGELFF
size: -; V: TRBV27; D: TRBD1; J: TRBJ2-3; DNA: TGTGCCAGCAGTTTATCCGCCCCCGGGACAGGACCCACAGATACGCAGTATTTT; CDR3: CASSLSAPGTGPTDTQYF
size: -; V: TRBV5-4; D: TRBD1; J: TRBJ1-2; DNA: TGTGCCAGCAGCTTGGGGCAGGGGGCGCGAGGCTACACCTTC; CDR3: CASSLGQGARGYTF
size: -; V: TRBV4-3; D: -; J: TRBJ2-5; DNA: TGCGCCAGCAGCCAAGATTGGGGCACAGGGTGGGAGACCCAGTACTTC; CDR3: CASSQDWGTGWETQYF
size: -; V: TRBV4-1; D: -; J: TRBJ1-5; DNA: TGCGCCAGCAGCCAAAAGACCGGAGTCAATCAGCCCCAGCATTTT; CDR3: CASSQKTGVNQPQHF
size: -; V: TRBV19; D: TRBD2; J: TRBJ2-3; DNA: TGTGCCACCAAAGCGGGAACCACAGATACGCAGTATTTT; CDR3: CATKAGTTDTQYF
size: -; V: TRBV7-2; D: -; J: TRBJ2-5; DNA: TGTGCCAGCAGCTTTGTTGCCCTTCAAGAGACCCAGTACTTC; CDR3: CASSFVALQETQYF
size: -; V: TRBV30; D: -; J: TRBJ1-5; DNA: TGTGCCTGGAGAAGACGCGGGGGAATCAATCAGCCCCAGCATTTT; CDR3: CAWRRRGGINQPQHF
size: -; V: TRBV21-1; D: -; J: TRBJ2-1; DNA: TGTGCCAGCAGCAAAGAAACCACGAGGGGCAATGAGCAGTTCTTC; CDR3: CASSKETTRGNEQFF
size: -; V: TRBV10-3; D: -; J: TRBJ2-1; DNA: TGTGCCATCAGTGAGTCTACCACCCGGACCACGGATGAGCAGTTCTTC; CDR3: CAISESTTRTTDEQFF
size: -; V: TRBV11-3; D: -; J: TRBJ2-2; DNA: TGTGCCAGCAGCTTAGGATCTGGGCAGGGGAGCACCGGGGAGCTGTTTTTT; CDR3: CASSLGSGQGSTGELFF